This T cell receptor (beta chain) originates from a study of Graves' ophthalmopathy and Graves' hyperthyroidism. Investigators amplified TCR beta CDR3 regions from RNA transcripts. The library came from an HTBI-primed first-round RT-PCR and a second-round multiplex PCR. Each CDR3 protein is one row after TCRdb ran MiXCR on the multiplex PCR reads. The sample contains over a million distinct CDR3 sequences, about 40% of which appear only once. This CDR3 has 15 amino acids. Germline loops: CDR1 WSHSY, CDR2 SAAADI. The V and J ends lost 8 bases and 1 base, in that order; junction bases with no gene match: 5. This clonotype has a count of ten or more.

Sequencing was performed on peripheral blood or thyroid tissue (not recorded which). This TCR was sampled from an adult man with Graves' hyperthyroidism. The V gene is TRBV10-2, the J gene TRBJ2-6, with 7 bases that match TRBD2. The CDR3 DNA follows: TGCGCCAGCGCATGGGGAGGGTCTGGGGCCAACGTCCTGACTTTC. Protein product: CASAWGGSGANVLTF.